These T cell receptor beta chains were read from a single sample in a study of identical twins. Each CDR3 protein is one row after TCRdb ran MiXCR on the 5' RACE reads. The data hold some 560,000 distinct CDR3 sequences, with approximately 10% observed a single time. The same sample was also studied in work on yellow fever vaccine responses in identical twins.

Sequencing used PBMCs. These receptors were obtained from a woman younger than 35 in good health. Both conserved end residues are part of each CDR3. A D gene is named only where the DNA matches it firmly. The listing skips clone size in some rows; elsewhere it reads once, few, many or a size class.

J gene | V gene | D gene | CDR3 length | clone size | CDR3 DNA | CDR3 protein
TRBJ2-7 | TRBV5-1 | TRBD1 | 15 | . | TGCGCCAGCAGAGCCCCCGGGACAGGGGTCCACGAGCAGTACTTC | CASRAPGTGVHEQYF
TRBJ2-1 | TRBV5-1 | . | 15 | many | TGCGCCAGCAAGCCCGACGGGAGCTCCTACAATGAGCAGTTCTTC | CASKPDGSSYNEQFF
TRBJ2-7 | TRBV7-2 | . | 14 | . | TGTGCCAGCATGGGGGCGGGGTCCAGGTACGAGCAGTACTTC | CASMGAGSRYEQYF
TRBJ2-4 | TRBV2 | . | 15 | . | TGTGCCAGCAGTGCCCTTCCATCGGGCAAAAACATTCAGTACTTC | CASSALPSGKNIQYF
TRBJ1-1 | TRBV19 | . | 13 | . | TGTGCCAGTAGTATTGGAGGGAACACTGAAGCTTTCTTT | CASSIGGNTEAFF
TRBJ1-2 | TRBV12-3/TRBV12-4 | . | 14 | many | TGTGCCAGCAGGGACGTATCTGCTAACTATGGCTACACCTTC | CASRDVSANYGYTF
TRBJ2-7 | TRBV2 | . | 15 | . | TGTGCCAGCAGTGAGGTTCCGGGACGTATTGCCGAGCAGTACTTC | CASSEVPGRIAEQYF
TRBJ1-6 | TRBV7-2 | TRBD1 | 15 | . | TGTGCCAGCAGCCAATTGGGACAGGGGAATTCACCCCTCCACTTT | CASSQLGQGNSPLHF
TRBJ2-2 | TRBV6-5 | TRBD1 | 16 | many | TGTGCCAGCAGTTACTCGAGATACAGGGGGCGTGGGGAGCTGTTTTTT | CASSYSRYRGRGELFF
TRBJ2-6 | TRBV12-1 | . | 23 | . | TGTGCCAGCAGCTTCGAGGGGGAACTTAGGATCGGACAGTGGAGCTCTGGGGCCAACGTCCTGACTTTC | CASSFEGELRIGQWSSGANVLTF
TRBJ2-1 | TRBV7-8 | . | 15 | many | TGTGCCAGCAGCGCATTGGACTGGCCGAGGGGTGAGCAGTTCTTC | CASSALDWPRGEQFF
TRBJ2-7 | TRBV7-9 | TRBD2 | 16 | . | TGTGCCAGCAGCTCCCCGGGGGTAGCGGGAGAATGGGAGCAGTACTTC | CASSSPGVAGEWEQYF
TRBJ2-1 | TRBV15 | TRBD2 | 18 | many | TGTGCCACCAGCAGGGGTGGGACTAGCGGGAGGACCTACAATGAGCAGTTCTTC | CATSRGGTSGRTYNEQFF
TRBJ2-7 | TRBV2 | . | 14 | few | TGTGCCACCGCGGCGGGGATAGGGGTAGACGAGCAGTACTTC | CATAAGIGVDEQYF
TRBJ1-4 | TRBV11-2 | TRBD1 | 16 | few | TGTGCCAGCAGCTTTGGACAGGCCGCAACTAATGAAAAACTGTTTTTT | CASSFGQAATNEKLFF
TRBJ2-3 | TRBV7-2 | . | 14 | . | TGTGCCAGCAGCCACAAATGGAGCACAGATACGCAGTATTTT | CASSHKWSTDTQYF
TRBJ1-2 | TRBV7-2 | . | 14 | few | TGTGCCAGCAGCCTCTGGGGGCCGAACTATGGCTACACCTTC | CASSLWGPNYGYTF
TRBJ2-1 | TRBV5-1 | TRBD1 | 14 | many | TGCGCCAGCAGCGTCCGGACAGGGGACAATGAGCAGTTCTTC | CASSVRTGDNEQFF
TRBJ2-7 | TRBV7-2 | . | 11 | many | TGTGCCAGCAGCTTGAAGAACGAGCAGTACTTC | CASSLKNEQYF
TRBJ2-1 | TRBV25-1 | . | 14 | few | TGTGCCAGCAGTGGTATCGGACTAAACAATGAGCAGTTCTTC | CASSGIGLNNEQFF
TRBJ2-7 | TRBV7-6 | TRBD1 | 15 | . | TGTGCCAGCAGCCAAGTTGGACAGGGGGCCTACGAGCAGTACTTC | CASSQVGQGAYEQYF
TRBJ2-3 | TRBV7-2 | TRBD2 | 15 | . | TGTGCCAGCAGCTTAGGCGGGAGTCGCACAGATACGCAGTATTTT | CASSLGGSRTDTQYF
TRBJ1-2 | TRBV29-1 | . | 16 | . | TGCAGCGTTGATTTGGGAGCAGGCGGGGGTAACTATGGCTACACCTTC | CSVDLGAGGGNYGYTF
TRBJ1-1 | TRBV27 | . | 14 | many | TGTGCCAGCAGTAAACAGGGTCTGAGCACTGAAGCTTTCTTT | CASSKQGLSTEAFF
TRBJ2-1 | TRBV20-1 | . | 14 | many | TGCAGTGCTAGTACGGGGGATGACTACAATGAGCAGTTCTTC | CSASTGDDYNEQFF
TRBJ2-2 | TRBV25-1 | TRBD1 | 16 | many | TGTGCCAGCAGGAACACGGGACAGGGTATCACCGGGGAGCTGTTTTTT | CASRNTGQGITGELFF
TRBJ2-5 | TRBV12-3/TRBV12-4 | . | 14 | many | TGTGCCAGCACCTTCGCGGGTGGTCAGGAGACCCAGTACTTC | CASTFAGGQETQYF
TRBJ1-6 | TRBV12-3/TRBV12-4 | . | 14 | many | TGTGCCAGCAGCTCAGGGCTTCGGAATTCACCCCTCCACTTT | CASSSGLRNSPLHF
TRBJ2-5 | TRBV6-1 | TRBD1 | 15 | many | TGTGCCAGCAGTGAATTAGGACAGGGCGCGGAGGTCCAGTACTTC | CASSELGQGAEVQYF
TRBJ2-7 | TRBV20-1 | . | 13 | . | TGCAGTGCCGCTTCCGGGACCGTCTACGAGCAGTACTTC | CSAASGTVYEQYF
TRBJ2-3 | TRBV7-2 | . | 17 | few | TGTGCCAGCAGCGTTTGGTGGGAGGACGCACGGCCAGATACGCAGTATTTT | CASSVWWEDARPDTQYF
TRBJ2-1 | TRBV7-6 | TRBD1 | 12 | . | TGTGCCAGCAGCCGACAGGGGGCAGAGCAGTTCTTC | CASSRQGAEQFF
TRBJ2-1 | TRBV7-3 | . | 16 | . | TGTGCCAGCAGGCAAACCCCAGGGGACTTATTCGATGAGCAGTTCTTC | CASRQTPGDLFDEQFF
TRBJ1-5 | TRBV7-8 | . | 14 | . | TGTGCCAGCAGCTTAGGTTCACAGAATCAGCCCCAGCATTTT | CASSLGSQNQPQHF
TRBJ2-7 | TRBV5-5 | TRBD2 | 13 | . | TGTGCCAGGAGCCCAGGGACTATCTACGAGCAGTACTTC | CARSPGTIYEQYF
TRBJ2-2 | TRBV2 | . | 13 | . | TGTGCCAGCAGAGGGGTAGGAACCGGGGAGCTGTTTTTT | CASRGVGTGELFF
TRBJ1-4 | TRBV15 | TRBD1 | 16 | few | TGTGCCACCAGCGATCCCGGACAGGGGGCCTCTCAAAAACTGTTTTTT | CATSDPGQGASQKLFF
TRBJ2-5 | TRBV7-9 | . | 13 | . | TGTGCCAGCAGCATTTCAGGGGGGGAGACCCAGTACTTC | CASSISGGETQYF
TRBJ2-3 | TRBV7-3 | TRBD1 | 16 | many | TGTGCCAGCAGCTTGCGGACAGGCGCGAGGATGGATACGCAGTATTTT | CASSLRTGARMDTQYF